This T cell receptor beta chain was retrieved from a study of response to subunit inactivated influenza vaccine. General study points: There was a suggestion from the authors that each seasonal influenza vaccination recruits few new T cells.

Each CDR3 protein gets one entry after TCRdb re-called the RT-PCR reads with MiXCR. This repertoire shows 450,000 to 700,000 distinct CDR3 sequences, around 13% found once; its top ten account for 11%. Between the trimmed V and J ends, which lost 4 bases and 1 base, there was a span of 10 bases. The CDR3 covers 14 residues. In germline, CDR1 is SGHTA, CDR2 FQGNSA. Many counts were recorded for this clonotype. The antigen is undetermined. The input for sequencing was PBMCs from blood, taken about 12 days after vaccination. The TCR originated in a man aged 45 to 65 who received an inactivated influenza vaccine. This chain links TRBV7-2 with TRBJ1-2; tentative D call: TRBD1 (5 bases). In DNA, the CDR3 is TGTGCCAGCAGCTCACGGGACCATAACTATGGCTACACCTTC. Translated: CASSSRDHNYGYTF. Full variable domain (rest looked up from reference TRBV7-2 and TRBJ1-2): GAGVSQSPSNKVTEKGKDVELRCDPISGHTALYWYRQSLGQGLEFLIYFQGNSAPDKSGLPSDRFSAERTGGSVSTLTIQRTQQEDSAVYLCASSSRDHNYGYTFGSGTRLTVV.